This T cell receptor beta chain was recorded in a study of T cells in Graves' hyperthyroidism and ophthalmopathy. Notes on the study in general: Ophthalmopathy was told apart from stable hyperthyroidism by a 13 V-J model.

What was amplified from RNA transcripts were TCR beta CDR3 regions. RT-PCR in the first round (using the HTBI primer set) targeted the TCR CDR3. MiXCR, applied by TCRdb to the multiplex PCR reads, yields one record per CDR3 protein. The data contain around 700,000 distinct CDR3 sequences, approximately 36% of them seen just once; the ten biggest clones take up around 30%. Graves' hyperthyroidism was deemed stable given no ophthalmopathy progression within 18 months. Hyperthyroidism patients were newly diagnosed, had disease duration under 2 months, and were aged 18 to 65 years. The PBMCs studied were ones that came from 8.5 to 10 ml fresh peripheral blood. This clonotype was detected only a few times. Its specificity is unknown. The sequencing sample was made of blood. The receptor was isolated from a middle-aged woman with Graves' hyperthyroidism.

CDR3 residues: CASSMGLLQETQYF. DNA of the CDR3: TGCGCCAGCAGCATGGGACTTCTACAAGAGACCCAGTACTTC. This sequence joins TRBV5-1 and TRBJ2-5; TRBD2 is a possible D gene (6 bases). This CDR3 is 14 amino acids long. Between the trimmed V and J ends, which lost 4 bases and 2 bases, there was a span of 12 bases. Germline V gene data show CDR1 as SGHRS and CDR2 as YFSETQ.